Detailed here is one T cell receptor (beta chain). No antigen is known for it. This entry is derived from a study of shared clonotypes between healthy human individuals. Study information: Three plates were used per donor for CD4 naive, three for CD4 memory, two for CD8 naive and one for CD8 memory. Study outcomes and limitations: The sole specimen, blood, was sampled, and tissue repertoires likely differ.

The V gene lost 4 bases and the J gene lost 0 bases, with 15 bases spanning the gap. The CDR3 consists of 16 residues. CDR1 SGDLS and CDR2 YYNGEE come from the germline V gene. The deep-level immunoSEQ assay was used. An even split of each subset's genomic DNA across several immunoSEQ plates was performed. TCRdb's table, derived via immunoSEQ multiplex PCR, lists solely in-frame clones and lacks some. The table lists around 2.5 million clones, roughly 93% of them singletons. Input material: naive CD4+ T cells from PBMCs. Subset described: CD45RA+ positively selected. The receptor comes from a man younger than 35 in good health. Some clones in this sample may be carry-over from other donors' samples. The chain recombines TRBV9 with TRBJ2-3, with a weak D call TRBD2 (5 bases). Written as DNA, the CDR3 is TGTGCCAGCAGCCCCGGTCGGCTAGCTAGCACAGATACGCAGTATTTT. As protein: CASSPGRLASTDTQYF.